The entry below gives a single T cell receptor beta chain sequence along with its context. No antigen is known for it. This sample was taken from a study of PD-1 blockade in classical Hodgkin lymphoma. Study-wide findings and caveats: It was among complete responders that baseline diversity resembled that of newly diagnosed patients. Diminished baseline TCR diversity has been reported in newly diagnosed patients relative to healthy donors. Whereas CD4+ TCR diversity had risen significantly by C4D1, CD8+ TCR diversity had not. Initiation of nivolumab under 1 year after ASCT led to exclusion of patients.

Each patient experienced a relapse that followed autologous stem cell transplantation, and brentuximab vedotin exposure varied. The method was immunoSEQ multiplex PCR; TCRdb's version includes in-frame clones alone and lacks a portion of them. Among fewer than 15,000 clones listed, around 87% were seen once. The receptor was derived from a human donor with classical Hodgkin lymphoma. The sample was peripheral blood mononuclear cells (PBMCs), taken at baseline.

The CDR3 DNA follows: TGCGCCAGCAGCCAGGATGACAGCGACTACTATGGCTACACCTTC. Protein product: CASSQDDSDYYGYTF. The V gene is TRBV4-1, the J gene TRBJ1-2, with D perhaps matching TRBD1 (5 bases). V gave up 3 bases and J gave up 3 bases, with 14 bases separating them. Germline V gene data show CDR1 as MGHRA and CDR2 as YSYEKL. This CDR3 spans 15 amino acids.